Below are 25 T cell receptor beta chains sequenced from a single sample in a study of T cell responses to AZD1222 COVID-19 vaccine. Produced via immunoSEQ multiplex PCR; TCRdb's table is partial and in-frame only. The table has under 150,000 clones, 70% to 90% seen once. The sequencing here drew on peripheral blood, taken on day 0 of AZD1222 vaccination. The receptors were gathered from an adult in good health.

The rearrangement links TRBV6-5 to TRBJ2-2; D unresolved. This CDR3 region has 15 residues. Trimming took 5 bases from V and 6 from J, leaving 16 bases between them. The germline gives CDR1 MNHEY, CDR2 SVGAGI. CDR3 loop: CASSPTFMGAGELFF. As DNA, the CDR3 is TGTGCCAGCAGTCCTACTTTTATGGGCGCCGGGGAGCTGTTTTTT.

This rearrangement joins TRBV14 to TRBJ1-1, with D unresolved. Trimming took 1 base from V and 0 from J, leaving 0 bases between them. This CDR3 is 12 amino acids long. Per germline, CDR1 SGHDN and CDR2 FVKESK. The DNA of the CDR3 is TGTGCCAGCAGCCAAGTGAACACTGAAGCTTTCTTT. Residues: CASSQVNTEAFF.

The rearrangement links TRBV6-5 to TRBJ1-2; 9 nucleotides agree with TRBD1. J lost 8 bases, V lost 5 bases, and 9 bases had no gene match. Germline loops: CDR1 MNHEY, CDR2 SVGAGI. The CDR3 is 14 amino acids. This chain's CDR3 is CASSKTGTGNGYTF. The CDR3 DNA follows: TGTGCCAGCAGTAAGACCGGGACAGGGAACGGCTACACCTTC.

This clone was counted a single time. CDR3 nucleotides: TGTGCCAGCAGTTCCGACGGTAACTATGGCTACACCTTC. This sequence encodes CASSSDGNYGYTF. The chain is built from TRBV6-2 or TRBV6-3 and TRBJ1-2, with D uncertain. V shed 4 bases and J shed 1 base, with 7 bases lying between them. There are 13 residues in the CDR3. CDR1 is MNHEY and CDR2 is SVGEGT in the germline V gene.

CDR3 bases: TGCGCCAGCAGCCAAGATTTAACGGGAGATGAGCAGTTCTTC. Encoded protein: CASSQDLTGDEQFF. The chain has TRBV4-3 and TRBJ2-1; tentatively, D is TRBD2 (6 bases). V was clipped by 0 bases and J by 8 bases, with 11 bases between them. Germline CDR1 reads LGHNA; CDR2 reads YSLEER. This CDR3 spans 14 amino acids.

The chain combines TRBV6-5 with TRBJ2-3; maybe TRBD1 (6 bases). This CDR3 is 15 amino acids long. Germline values: CDR1 MNHEY, CDR2 SVGAGI. V was trimmed by 2 bases and J by 1 base, leaving 10 bases between them. The CDR3 sequence is CASSYVAGGTDTQYF. The CDR3 bases are TGTGCCAGCAGTTACGTGGCAGGGGGCACAGATACGCAGTATTTT.

The chain recombines TRBV13 with TRBJ2-4; tentatively, D is TRBD2 (6 bases). Germline loops: CDR1 PRHDT, CDR2 FYEKMQ (reference sequence). This CDR3 is built from 15 residues. The V gene lost 0 bases and the J gene lost 2 bases, with 8 bases spanning the gap. CDR3 loop: CASSLGGGTKNIQYF. Here the CDR3 DNA reads TGTGCCAGCAGCTTAGGCGGGGGTACCAAAAACATTCAGTACTTC.

V usage is TRBV9 and J usage is TRBJ2-3, with D possibly being TRBD1 (5 bases). This CDR3 spans 16 amino acids. Germline V gene data show CDR1 as SGDLS and CDR2 as YYNGEE. V lost 0 bases and J 1 base, leaving 12 bases between the germline ends. In nucleotides, the CDR3 is TGTGCCAGCAGCGTAGGGGGCGCCTCTGGCACAGATACGCAGTATTTT. It translates to CASSVGGASGTDTQYF.

This chain uses TRBV29-1 with TRBJ2-3; TRBD2 aligns across 11 bases. Germline trimming cut 4 bases from V and 0 bases from J; bases unmatched to any gene: 12. The germline CDR1 and CDR2 sequences are SQVTM and ANQGSEA. The length of the CDR3 is 18 residues. CDR3 amino acids: CSVGRLAGGSSSTDTQYF. The CDR3 DNA follows: TGCAGCGTTGGGCGGCTAGCGGGGGGATCCTCTAGCACAGATACGCAGTATTTT.

The chain has TRBV2 and TRBJ1-2, with 8 positions matching TRBD1. V dropped 5 bases and J dropped 4; count of bases not matched to a gene: 6. Germline V gene sequence: CDR1 SNHLY, CDR2 FYNNEI. The CDR3 extends over 14 amino acids. CDR3 residues: CASSFGQGTYGYTF. As DNA, the CDR3 is TGTGCCAGCAGTTTTGGACAGGGCACCTATGGCTACACCTTC. Full variable domain (remainder filled in from reference TRBV2 and TRBJ1-2): EPEVTQTPSHQVTQMGQEVILRCVPISNHLYFYWYRQILGQKVEFLVSFYNNEISEKSEIFDDQFSVERPDGSNFTLKIRSTKLEDSAMYFCASSFGQGTYGYTFGSGTRLTVV.

This sequence joins TRBV6-4 and TRBJ1-6; D call uncertain. Germline values: CDR1 MRHNA, CDR2 SNTAGT. Trimming stripped 4 bases from V and 5 bases from J, with 12 bases between. The CDR3 loop spans 15 amino acids. The chain's CDR3 is CASSGLEGDNSPLHF. In nucleotides, the CDR3 is TGTGCCAGCAGTGGTCTAGAGGGAGATAATTCACCCCTCCACTTT.

The J gene is TRBJ2-7, the V gene TRBV11-3; D is uncertain. Trimming removed 1 base from V and 3 bases from J, with 4 bases in between. Germline V gives CDR1 SGHNT, CDR2 YENEEA. The CDR3 length is 12 residues. DNA for the CDR3: TGTGCCAGCAGCTTAGGAGACTACGAGCAGTACTTC. Protein product: CASSLGDYEQYF.

This clone came up once. V and J are TRBV6-5 and TRBJ1-5; 8 bases line up with TRBD1. The CDR3 contains 15 residues. Trimming removed 7 bases from V and 0 bases from J; junction bases left unmatched: 5. CDR1 and CDR2 from the germline V gene are MNHEY and SVGAGI. The CDR3 loop reads CASTTGQGSNQPQHF. CDR3 coding DNA: TGTGCCAGCACCACAGGACAGGGTAGCAATCAGCCCCAGCATTTT.

V gene TRBV10-2 combines with J gene TRBJ1-5; possibly TRBD1 for D (6 bases). Trimming shortened V by 5 bases and J by 5 bases, and 10 bases separated the two germline ends. Germline CDR1 WSHSY, CDR2 SAAADI. The CDR3 totals 13 residues. The CDR3 DNA reads TGCGCCAGCAGTACAGGGTTCGATCAGCCCCAGCATTTT. Protein product: CASSTGFDQPQHF.

The chain carries TRBV15 and TRBJ1-2; D is undetermined. From germline, CDR1 is LNHNV and CDR2 YYDKDF (reference sequence). The CDR3 is 14 residues long. V was clipped by 3 bases and J by 0 bases, with 8 bases between them. The CDR3 DNA sequence: TGTGCCACCAGCAGTAGGTACACTAACTATGGCTACACCTTC. This encodes CATSSRYTNYGYTF.

The chain combines TRBV5-1 with TRBJ1-1; tentatively, D is TRBD1 (5 bases). Germline-derived CDR1 and CDR2 are SGHRS and YFSETQ. The CDR3 is made up of 15 amino acids. V was trimmed by 1 base and J by 0 bases, leaving 10 bases between them. CDR3 in amino acids: CASSLSSGLNTEAFF. As DNA, the CDR3 is TGCGCCAGCAGCTTGTCGTCGGGGCTGAACACTGAAGCTTTCTTT.

The V gene is TRBV2, the J gene TRBJ1-1; no clear D gene. This CDR3 has 14 residues. V lost 4 bases to trimming and J lost 0 bases, with 9 bases between them. Germline loops: CDR1 SNHLY, CDR2 FYNNEI. The CDR3 DNA reads as TGTGCCAGCAGTGGTGTTTGGGTGAACACTGAAGCTTTCTTT. This codes for CASSGVWVNTEAFF.

Concerning this clone itself: At one boundary the junction diverges from the germline segment, which might be a read error. The chain is built from TRBV7-7 and TRBJ1-1; 8 bases are shared with TRBD1. The CDR3 sequence is 14 residues long. Germline CDR1 and CDR2: SSHAT and FNYEAQ (reference sequence). The CDR3 is CASSPQGAFTEAFF. The CDR3 DNA reads as TGTGCTAGCAGCCCTCAGGGGGCGTTCACTGAAGCTTTCTTT.

The chain uses TRBV2 and TRBJ2-1, with D uncertain. CDR3 length equals 13 residues. Germline V gene sequence: CDR1 SNHLY, CDR2 FYNNEI. The V end was cut by 6 bases, the J end by 5 bases, with 11 bases between. CDR3 DNA sequence: TGTGCCAGCAGACTAAAGGTGGACAATGAGCAGTTCTTC. Its protein product is CASRLKVDNEQFF.

The V and J genes are TRBV19 and TRBJ2-7; perhaps TRBD1 as D (6 bases). The CDR3 contains 12 residues. Germline CDR1 LNHDA, CDR2 SQIVND (reference sequence). V dropped 4 bases and J dropped 4 bases, with 8 bases sitting between them. The CDR3 DNA reads TGTGCCAGTAGTACTGACAGGTACGAGCAGTACTTC. Residues: CASSTDRYEQYF.

The V call is TRBV5-1, the J call TRBJ1-2; D is perhaps TRBD1 (5 bases). Trimming cost V 0 bases and J 0 bases, with 9 bases left between them. CDR3 length equals 15 residues. Looked up from germline, CDR1 is SGHRS and CDR2 is YFSETQ. The CDR3 DNA sequence: TGCGCCAGCAGCTTGGCGTCAGGGACTAACTATGGCTACACCTTC. This sequence encodes CASSLASGTNYGYTF.

The chain couples TRBV3-1 (or the pseudogene TRBV3-2) to TRBJ1-3; 11 positions agree with TRBD1. CDR3 length: 12 residues. Germline V gene data show CDR1 as LGHDT and CDR2 as YNNKEL (reference sequence). Trimming removed 1 base from V and 15 bases from J; junction bases left unmatched: 2. The CDR3 spells CASSQGGQGEYF. CDR3 nucleotides: TGTGCCAGCAGCCAAGGGGGACAGGGGGAATATTTT.

This chain joins TRBV5-4 and TRBJ2-7; tentative D call: TRBD2 (5 bases). This CDR3 has 14 amino acids. CDR1 is SGHNT and CDR2 is YYREEE in the germline V gene (reference sequence). Trimming removed 0 bases at V and 5 bases at J, with 12 bases between. This CDR3 is CASSLVLGSNEQYF. The DNA for the CDR3 is TGTGCCAGCAGCTTGGTCTTAGGGAGCAACGAGCAGTACTTC.

The chain couples TRBV10-1 to TRBJ2-3, with a possible D match to TRBD2 (6 bases). The CDR3 has 14 amino acids. Germline lookup yields CDR1 WNHNN and CDR2 SYGVQD (reference sequence). V was shortened by 10 bases and J by 5 bases, with 19 bases between the two germline ends. CDR3 nucleotide sequence: TGCGCCACCCAACCTCTCAATAGCGGAGATACGCAGTATTTT. Translated: CATQPLNSGDTQYF.

The CDR3 DNA sequence: TGTGCCAGCAACCCGGGACAGGGCTCCTACGAGCAGTACTTC. Protein sequence: CASNPGQGSYEQYF. This chain joins TRBV6-1 and TRBJ2-7, with 9 bases lining up with TRBD1. Germline V gene sequence: CDR1 MNHNS, CDR2 SASEGT. The CDR3 sequence is 14 residues long. V was clipped by 7 bases and J by 0 bases; unmatched bases: 4.